Detailed here is one T cell receptor (beta chain). Its antigen is currently not known. Base-call qualities are not available, and no considerably larger clone is one nucleotide away. At one collaborating source in Seattle, patients were enrolled during active infection and were followed longitudinally through the course of disease. Whole blood was collected in K2EDTA tubes by collaborating institutions according to the institutions' own protocols. For TCRbeta analysis, collaborators shipped samples as frozen whole blood, isolated PBMCs, or DNA extracted from either of those sample types. This sample is part of a study of blood T cell repertoires in COVID-19 (TCRdb year 2020). In terms of the full investigation: The collaborator samples originated in the United States, Italy and Spain and spanned the acute and convalescent phases of COVID-19. The repertoires were released in a freely available public database intended as a resource for research on the immune response to SARS-CoV-2. The sample metadata nearly always contained a de-identified subject ID, COVID-19 status, age in years and sex. HLA class I and class II types, where available, came from metadata supplied by the sample provider rather than from assay-based typing. The samples were drawn from two sources: the first 160 participants of the ongoing ImmuneRACE study, and 1,000 to 1,500 subjects contributed by 6 global collaborators. The prospective study material was composed of cDNA or gDNA derived from T cells, B-cell-depleted T cells, or PBMCs. Subjects who had been exposed to COVID-19, were actively infected with it, or had recovered from it provided the deeply sampled blood TCRbeta repertoires that made up the dataset.

TCRbeta CDR3 regions were amplified from genomic DNA using the immunoSEQ Assay, a bias-controlled multiplex PCR. The published analysis was carried out like this. Nucleated cell counts per sample were estimated from amplification of reference gene primers within the assay. To quantify the absolute abundance of each unique TCRbeta CDR3 rearrangement, sequence reads were collapsed and filtered. Productive Simpson clonality was computed per sample as the square root of Simpson's diversity index over productive rearrangements. The table comes from immuneACCESS by way of TCRdb, which keeps in-frame sequences with V and J called. Part of the clones is missing from these tables; in studies checked, under half for an unresolved V gene and the rest for unknown reasons. From that table come the V and J calls and clone size; the DNA was used to work out D and trimming. The sample profile shows 270,000 or so clones; 89% of them were found once. Around 10% of the sample is held by the ten biggest clonotypes.

Findings and caveats that apply to the study as a whole: The amount of clinical and demographic metadata varied by source and participant and was provided uncurated.

In the germline V gene (reference sequence), CDR1 corresponds to SEHNR and CDR2 to FQNEAQ. Measured from the cysteine to the phenylalanine, the CDR3 is 18 residues long. Only the CDR3 DNA is retained, 54 bases long and in frame from the first base. Trimming takes 5 bases off V and 3 bases off J; junction bases not matched to a gene: 14. The sample taken for sequencing was peripheral blood. Rearrangement joined TRBV7-9 to TRBJ2-3, with TRBD2 identical over 10 junction bases. The receptor was isolated from a woman in her 30s with COVID-19, enrolled during active disease. CDR3 protein: CASSPRFSSGGPTDTQYF. The DNA sequence is given as TGTGCCAGCAGCCCTAGGTTTTCTAGCGGGGGACCTACAGATACGCAGTATTTT.